This T cell receptor (beta chain) was sequenced for a study of vaccination and CD4 T cells after COVID-19. Whole-study context: Controls had a CEFX pool, an HIV-1 Nef pool, or no peptide added.

Concerning this clonotype itself: Its antigen is still unknown.

From germline, CDR1 is MGHRA and CDR2 YSYEKL. V lost 1 base to trimming and J lost 4 bases, with 16 bases between them. This CDR3 comprises 17 residues. Scientists ran DNA taken from cultured CD4+ T cells through the Oncomine TCR Beta short-read assay for sequencing. TCRdb re-derived calls from the PCR reads in MiXCR, one entry per CDR3 protein. The sample has about 18,000 distinct CDR3 sequences, roughly two fifths seen once. Treatment reported: roughly 10-day PBMC culture with coronavirus spike peptide pools or control peptides (ViraFEST assay). The V and J genes are TRBV4-1 and TRBJ2-2; TRBD1 is a possible D gene (6 bases). This sequence originates from a human donor who had recovered from COVID-19. Sample: CD4+ T cells from blood, cultured in vitro. CDR3 in DNA: TGCGCCAGCAGCCAAGCCACTACAGGGAGAGGCACCGGGGAGCTGTTTTTT. It yields the protein CASSQATTGRGTGELFF.